This TCR beta chain was captured in a study of blood T cell repertoires in COVID-19. In the study overall: Material from acute and convalescent COVID-19 was sourced from the United States, Italy and Spain.

The CDR3 has 16 residues. In germline, CDR1 is LGHDT, CDR2 YNNKEL (reference sequence). Trimming took off 2 bases at V and 4 bases at J, with 18 bases between the two ends. The assay was immunoSEQ multiplex PCR, and TCRdb's table has in-frame clones only and misses some. The sample includes under 200,000 clones, around 83% of them seen just once. The TCR originated in a man aged 35 to 55 with acute or convalescent COVID-19. The rearrangement joins TRBV3-1 (or the pseudogene TRBV3-2) to TRBJ2-7, with D possibly TRBD2 on 5 matching bases. The sequenced sample was peripheral blood. The CDR3 loop reads CASSQIKEALKYEQYF. The CDR3 bases are TGTGCCAGCAGCCAAATCAAGGAGGCCCTCAAATACGAGCAGTACTTC.